The 32 T cell receptor beta chains below come from one sample, sequenced in a study of shared T cell receptors in the human thymus. Some clones are missing from TCRdb's copy, which holds only in-frame ones; the method was immunoSEQ multiplex PCR. The table includes about 710,000 clones, 80% to 90% detected once. The same specimen was also included in a second study, on human thymus T cells.

The sequencing sample was made of thymocytes. These receptors were collected from a boy under three years old with a congenital heart defect.

The V gene is TRBV2, the J gene TRBJ2-7; 8 bases line up with TRBD1. Trimming took 5 bases from V and 1 from J; bases not matched to a gene: 13. The CDR3 runs 17 residues. CDR1 SNHLY and CDR2 FYNNEI come from the germline V gene. CDR3 nucleotide sequence: TGTGCCAGCAGTCGCCTCCGTCCGGGACAGGAGTCCTACGAGCAGTACTTC. Translating it yields CASSRLRPGQESYEQYF.

The chain couples TRBV4-3 to TRBJ1-2, with a weak D call TRBD1 (5 bases). This CDR3 comprises 16 residues. Germline loops: CDR1 LGHNA, CDR2 YSLEER. Trimming left V 3 bases short and J 5 bases short, with 19 bases between. The CDR3 loop is CASSHQGAGREYGYTF. The CDR3 DNA follows: TGCGCCAGCAGCCACCAAGGGGCAGGGAGGGAATATGGCTACACCTTC.

The rearrangement uses TRBV5-1 and TRBJ2-7; the match to TRBD2 covers 7 bases. V shed 4 bases and J 3 bases; nucleotides not matched to a gene: 4. CDR3 size: 13 residues. The germline V gene encodes CDR1 SGHRS and CDR2 YFSETQ. CDR3 in amino acids: CASSVGRDYEQYF. The CDR3 region has the DNA TGCGCCAGCAGCGTAGGGAGGGACTACGAGCAGTACTTC.

The genes are TRBV30 and TRBJ2-3; possible D gene TRBD1, 6 bases. There are 12 residues in the CDR3. CDR1 and CDR2 from the germline V gene are GTSNPN and SVGIG (reference sequence). The germline V and J ends were trimmed by 3 bases and 9 bases, with 13 bases remaining between them. The DNA for the CDR3 is TGTGCCTGGAGGGCAGGGGAGAGGACGCAGTATTTT. Protein: CAWRAGERTQYF.

DNA of the CDR3: TGTGCCAGCAGCTTACCCCCACCGGGGAGGGTTTGCTACGAGCAGTACTTC. It translates to CASSLPPPGRVCYEQYF. The V gene is TRBV11-2, the J gene TRBJ2-7; 7 nucleotides agree with TRBD2. From germline, CDR1 is SGHAT and CDR2 FQNNGV. With V trimmed by 2 bases and J by 3 bases, 13 bases remained unmatched. The CDR3 has 17 amino acids.

The V and J genes are TRBV7-2 and TRBJ2-3; perhaps TRBD1 as D (5 bases). The CDR3 extends over 14 amino acids. The germline CDR1 and CDR2 sequences are SGHTA and FQGNSA. The V end lost 5 bases, the J end lost 1 base, and 10 bases lay between the germline ends. CDR3 DNA: TGTGCCAGCAGCGATACGACAGGCACAGATACGCAGTATTTT. This translates into CASSDTTGTDTQYF. Full variable domain (missing parts from reference TRBV7-2 and TRBJ2-3): GAGVSQSPSNKVTEKGKDVELRCDPISGHTALYWYRQSLGQGLEFLIYFQGNSAPDKSGLPSDRFSAERTGGSVSTLTIQRTQQEDSAVYLCASSDTTGTDTQYFGPGTRLTVL.

This clone was seen a single time. The V and J genes are TRBV2 and TRBJ1-1; 10 bases match TRBD1. The germline CDR1 and CDR2 sequences are SNHLY and FYNNEI. Unmatched junction bases numbered 10, after V lost 6 bases and J lost 0 bases. This CDR3 is 17 amino acids long. CDR3 DNA: TGTGCCAGCAGGGTAAACTCGGGACAGGGGTTGAACACTGAAGCTTTCTTT. Translating gives CASRVNSGQGLNTEAFF.

The gene calls are TRBV19 and TRBJ2-7; D gene unclear. Trimming cost V 5 bases and J 1 base, with 6 bases left between them. The CDR3 extends over 12 amino acids. Per germline, CDR1 LNHDA and CDR2 SQIVND (reference sequence). The DNA for the CDR3 is TGTGCCAGTAGTGTTCCGTCCTACGAGCAGTACTTC. This sequence encodes CASSVPSYEQYF.

The sample holds a few counts of this clone. The chain joins TRBV27 to TRBJ1-5, with D possibly being TRBD1 (6 bases). The V gene lost 6 bases and the J gene lost 2 bases, with 14 bases spanning the gap. The CDR3 length is 15 residues. CDR1 MNHEY and CDR2 SMNVEV come from the germline V gene (reference sequence). The CDR3 loop reads CASSSGEMGNQPQHF. Written as DNA, the CDR3 is TGTGCCAGCAGCTCAGGGGAAATGGGCAATCAGCCCCAGCATTTT.

The rearrangement joins TRBV27 to TRBJ2-1, with D possibly TRBD2 on 6 matching bases. The CDR3 covers 16 residues. Germline values: CDR1 MNHEY, CDR2 SMNVEV (reference sequence). V shed 4 bases and J shed 7 bases, with 20 bases lying between them. The CDR3 nucleotides are TGTGCCAGCAGTTCCGGGACTGGGGTAAGGGTTAATGAGCAGTTCTTC. Its protein is CASSSGTGVRVNEQFF.

This clone was detected once. This chain links TRBV7-2 with TRBJ2-2; 9 nucleotides align to TRBD1. J gave up 1 base and V 3 bases, and 3 bases lay outside the gene matches. CDR1 is SGHTA and CDR2 is FQGNSA in the germline V gene. The CDR3 covers 16 residues. The CDR3 DNA sequence: TGTGCCAGCAGCTTCGGGACAGGGATGAACACCGGGGAGCTGTTTTTT. Its translation: CASSFGTGMNTGELFF.

The rearrangement joins TRBV18 to TRBJ2-1, with D maybe TRBD2 (6 bases). V dropped 0 bases and J dropped 4 bases, with 16 bases sitting between them. This CDR3 region has 17 residues. The germline V gene encodes CDR1 KGHSH and CDR2 LQKENI. As DNA, the CDR3 is TGTGCCAGCTCACCACCGGGACTCGGTCAAATTTACAATGAGCAGTTCTTC. Its protein is CASSPPGLGQIYNEQFF.

The V and J genes are TRBV4-3 and TRBJ2-3; TRBD2 matches at 9 bases. V lost 0 bases, J lost 1 base, and 5 bases stayed unmatched. Germline values: CDR1 LGHNA, CDR2 YSLEER. This CDR3 has 17 residues. CDR3: CASSQEIPSGGTDTQYF. Written as DNA, the CDR3 is TGCGCCAGCAGCCAAGAAATCCCTAGCGGGGGCACAGATACGCAGTATTTT.

The chain recombines TRBV19 with TRBJ2-1; TRBD1 matches at 9 bases. CDR1 and CDR2 (germline): LNHDA, SQIVND (reference sequence). This CDR3 is 11 amino acids long. V was pared by 5 bases and J by 15 bases, with 5 bases of the junction left unmatched. DNA for the CDR3: TGTGCCAGTAGTTTCCGGGACAGGGTGTTCTTC. Protein sequence: CASSFRDRVFF.

The chain has TRBV6-1 and TRBJ2-7; TRBD1 matches 9 bases. V was pared by 4 bases and J by 1 base, with 11 bases of the junction left unmatched. CDR3 length: 17 residues. CDR1 is MNHNS and CDR2 is SASEGT in the germline V gene. CDR3 coding DNA: TGTGCCAGCAGTGCCGACCGGGACAGGGTTATATCCTACGAGCAGTACTTC. It is translated as CASSADRDRVISYEQYF.

CDR3 nucleotides: TGTGCCAGCAGCCATCCCGGGACTAGCCGCACAGATACGCAGTATTTT. Its protein product is CASSHPGTSRTDTQYF. The gene calls are TRBV7-2 and TRBJ2-3; TRBD2 agrees at 9 bases. J lost 1 base, V lost 5 bases, and 7 bases had no gene match. Germline-derived CDR1 and CDR2 are SGHTA and FQGNSA. The CDR3 length is 16 residues.

This clone was counted once. The J gene is TRBJ1-2, the V gene TRBV7-9; the D is unclear. Per germline, CDR1 SEHNR and CDR2 FQNEAQ (reference sequence). The germline V and J ends were trimmed by 0 bases and 4 bases, with 9 bases remaining between them. The CDR3 consists of 14 residues. CDR3 in amino acids: CASSLARPGYGYTF. In DNA form, the CDR3 reads TGTGCCAGCAGCTTAGCGAGGCCCGGCTATGGCTACACCTTC. Full variable domain (rest looked up from reference TRBV7-9 and TRBJ1-2): DTGVSQNPRHKITKRGQNVTFRCDPISEHNRLYWYRQTLGQGPEFLTYFQNEAQLEKSRLLSDRFSAERPKGSFSTLEIQRTEQGDSAMYLCASSLARPGYGYTFGSGTRLTVV.

The chain links TRBV19 to TRBJ2-5; TRBD1 aligns across 9 bases. The CDR3 has 17 residues. The J segment lost 5 bases and the V segment lost 3 bases, leaving 13 bases of the junction unmatched. In germline, CDR1 is LNHDA, CDR2 SQIVND (reference sequence). The CDR3 reads CASSISPRQGGRETQYF. The CDR3 DNA reads TGTGCCAGTAGTATTTCTCCCAGACAGGGGGGTCGGGAGACCCAGTACTTC. The complete variable domain, with remaining parts taken from reference TRBV19 and TRBJ2-5, reads DGGITQSPKYLFRKEGQNVTLSCEQNLNHDAMYWYRQDPGQGLRLIYYSQIVNDFQKGDIAEGYSVSREKKESFPLTVTSAQKNPTAFYLCASSISPRQGGRETQYFGPGTRLLVL.

With respect to this clone: Other DNA sequences within the sample encode an identical CDR3. V usage is TRBV11-2 and J usage is TRBJ2-7, with unresolved D. V lost 2 bases and J lost 3, with 2 bases in between. Germline lookup yields CDR1 SGHAT and CDR2 FQNNGV. There are 11 residues in the CDR3. The CDR3 DNA reads TGTGCCAGCAGCTTACTCTACGAGCAGTACTTC. Its protein is CASSLLYEQYF.

As to this clone: The same CDR3 can be traced to other DNA sequences in this sample. The chain is built from TRBV29-1 and TRBJ1-6; D may be TRBD1 (5 bases). The germline V and J ends were trimmed by 7 bases and 4 bases, with 11 bases remaining between them. Germline V gene data show CDR1 as SQVTM and CDR2 as ANQGSEA. CDR3 length equals 13 residues. In nucleotides, the CDR3 is TGCAGCGGGGGACTTCTTTATAATTCACCCCTCCACTTT. This codes for CSGGLLYNSPLHF.

The chain joins TRBV6-1 to TRBJ1-5, with D perhaps TRBD1 (5 bases). Germline V CDR1 and CDR2: MNHNS, SASEGT. Deletions cut 4 bases from V and 1 base from J, with 11 bases between. The CDR3 covers 15 residues. The CDR3 region has the DNA TGTGCCAGCAGTGGCTTGCAGGGCAGCAATCAGCCCCAGCATTTT. Its translation: CASSGLQGSNQPQHF.

This clone showed up just once. V gene TRBV4-3 combines with J gene TRBJ2-7; 10 bases line up with TRBD2. V gave up 1 base and J gave up 0 bases; unmatched junction bases: 12. CDR3 length: 19 residues. Germline values: CDR1 LGHNA, CDR2 YSLEER. The DNA for the CDR3 is TGCGCCAGCAGCCAAGCGTTCTCCCGGGCTAGCGGGAGCTCCTACGAGCAGTACTTC. Translation gives CASSQAFSRASGSSYEQYF.

The chain joins TRBV5-6 to TRBJ2-1; D call uncertain. V lost 2 bases and J lost 12, with 21 bases in between. Germline V gives CDR1 SGHDT, CDR2 YYEEEE. The CDR3 runs to 15 residues. The DNA for the CDR3 is TGTGCCAGCAGCTTTGGAACAGATCAGTCACTTGGGCAGTTCTTC. Protein product: CASSFGTDQSLGQFF.

This chain links TRBV5-6 with TRBJ2-7; 9 bases are a match to TRBD2. The CDR3 covers 14 residues. Germline-derived CDR1 and CDR2 are SGHDT and YYEEEE. J gave up 1 base and V 4 bases, and 3 bases lay outside the gene matches. Written as DNA, the CDR3 is TGTGCCAGCAGCCCGGGACTAGCTTCCTACGAGCAGTACTTC. It codes for CASSPGLASYEQYF.

J is TRBJ2-4 and V is TRBV10-3; D is undetermined. The CDR3 runs to 12 residues. Trimming shortened V by 7 bases and J by 6 bases, and 10 bases separated the two germline ends. CDR1 is ENHRY, CDR2 SYGVKD, per germline. The CDR3 DNA follows: TGTGCCATCATGGCGGAGACAAACATTCAGTACTTC. Translation gives CAIMAETNIQYF.

This sequence joins TRBV2 and TRBJ1-6; maybe TRBD1 (6 bases). This CDR3 has 16 amino acids. The germline CDR1 and CDR2 sequences are SNHLY and FYNNEI. V shed 3 bases and J shed 9 bases, with 18 bases lying between them. The CDR3 loop is CASSEGDIGEASPLHF. The DNA of the CDR3 is TGTGCCAGCAGTGAGGGGGACATAGGAGAGGCTTCACCCCTCCACTTT. Full variable domain (outside the CDR3, taken from reference TRBV2 and TRBJ1-6): EPEVTQTPSHQVTQMGQEVILRCVPISNHLYFYWYRQILGQKVEFLVSFYNNEISEKSEIFDDQFSVERPDGSNFTLKIRSTKLEDSAMYFCASSEGDIGEASPLHFGNGTRLTVT.

The rearrangement joins TRBV9 to TRBJ2-2, with TRBD1 matching over 11 bases. This CDR3 spans 19 amino acids. V lost 0 bases and J lost 6; bases outside the gene matches: 13. Germline assignment: CDR1 SGDLS and CDR2 YYNGEE. CDR3 in DNA: TGTGCCAGCAGCGTAGGAGGGAAAGGGGACAGGGGGTTCGCCGGGGAGCTGTTTTTT. This gives the protein CASSVGGKGDRGFAGELFF.

This chain joins TRBV7-2 and TRBJ1-5; D unclear. Germline loops: CDR1 SGHTA, CDR2 FQGNSA. CDR3 length equals 16 residues. The V gene lost 4 bases and the J gene lost 1 base, with 14 bases spanning the gap. CDR3 sequence (DNA): TGTGCCAGCAGCTCCCGACCCGAGGGAAGCAATCAGCCCCAGCATTTT. It codes for CASSSRPEGSNQPQHF.

V is TRBV5-6 and J is TRBJ2-1; maybe TRBD2 (5 bases). Per germline, CDR1 SGHDT and CDR2 YYEEEE. CDR3 length: 15 residues. V was cut by 4 bases and J by 6 bases, with 17 bases left in between. The CDR3 nucleotides read TGTGCCAGCAGCCCCGGGTGCGGGCGCATCAATGAGCAGTTCTTC. Translated: CASSPGCGRINEQFF.

The chain employs TRBV7-4 and TRBJ1-5, with TRBD1 matching over 7 bases. Germline-derived CDR1 and CDR2 are SGHVT and SQSDAQ. This CDR3 comprises 16 residues. The V and J ends lost 7 bases and 4 bases, in that order; junction bases with no gene match: 13. CDR3 sequence reads: CASNELPDRENQPQHF. CDR3 sequence (DNA): TGTGCCAGCAATGAGCTTCCCGACAGGGAGAATCAGCCCCAGCATTTT.

The chain combines TRBV27 with TRBJ2-1; 15 bases match TRBD2. This CDR3 has 21 residues. Germline CDR1 reads MNHEY; CDR2 reads SMNVEV (reference sequence). Trimming removed 0 bases from V and 0 bases from J; junction bases left unmatched: 9. The CDR3 loop reads CASSLSPGLAGGLSSYNEQFF. In DNA form, the CDR3 reads TGTGCCAGCAGTTTATCGCCAGGACTAGCGGGAGGGCTTAGCTCCTACAATGAGCAGTTCTTC.

The chain has TRBV9 and TRBJ1-4, with D uncertain. The CDR3 is 14 amino acids. V was cut by 4 bases and J by 8 bases, with 15 bases left in between. Per germline, CDR1 SGDLS and CDR2 YYNGEE. The CDR3 DNA sequence: TGTGCCAGCAGCCCACCCCAGGATCAAGAAAAACTGTTTTTT. This gives the protein CASSPPQDQEKLFF.